This TCR beta chain came from a study of T cell responses to AZD1222 COVID-19 vaccine (TCRdb year 2021). Study-level background: AZD1222 recipients with second doses at about 4 weeks or about 12 weeks were pooled, because spike-specific TCR depth and breadth did not differ between schedules. A total of just over 230 trial participants underwent TCR sequencing, of whom about 200 had received two doses of AZD1222 and 26 had received two doses of the MenACWY control vaccine. Trial participants were enrolled by age into subgroups of 18-55, 56-69 and 70-plus years, and around 150, 28 and 57 TCR-sequenced participants, respectively, were included in these subgroups. On the study overall, not on this receptor specifically: Because no samples from the day 14 peak response were available, repertoires could be characterized only after the peak T cell response. Epitopes outside the regions mutated in the B.1.351 and B.1.1.7 variants were reportedly recognized by nearly half of the unique spike-specific TCRs. Participants were mostly white British and included more females than males, and it was suggested by the authors that clonal diversity may have been underestimated. Conclusions about previously exposed vaccinees are limited, since just five or six AZD1222 recipients were seropositive for SARS-CoV-2 at baseline. Vaccine-associated CD4 TCRs spanned the whole spike protein, with dominant responses in regions 160-218 and 743-854. In the small 56-69-year group, the increase in depth fell short of significance, most likely because of low power. A significant rise in spike-specific TCR breadth and depth was observed after two AZD1222 doses relative to day 0 and relative to MenACWY recipients.

Reading the label with the study, this specimen's time point is: baseline before first vaccination. Vaccinee samples were obtained from the UK trials COV001 and COV002, which included a single-blind randomized controlled phase 2/3 trial of AZD1222 (ChAdOx1 nCoV-19) in healthy adults. Trial participant PBMC samples were collected at day 0 and day 28 after the second dose for TCRbeta chain sequencing. In the case of this clone: Which antigen it targets is not known. Base quality data are lacking; no much larger clone is found one base away.

The junction shows trimming of 1 base on V and 3 bases on J, and the gene matches do not reach 5 bases of it. Taken from the germline V gene, the CDR1 and CDR2 loops are LGHNA and YNFKEQ. From its cysteine to its phenylalanine, the CDR3 spans 17 amino acids. The retained sequence is limited to the CDR3, 51 bases, with the frame set at the first base. The CDR3 regions of human TCRbeta chains were analyzed by immunosequencing. As for the authors' bioinformatics: Repertoire TCRs were checked for matches against a reference library of SARS-CoV-2-specific TCRs that had been generated using the MIRA antigen-specificity platform. Breadth was defined as the fraction of unique TCRs that were SARS-CoV-2-associated. Depth was defined as the fraction of total T cells that were SARS-CoV-2-associated. Each spike-specific TCR was assigned to its reactive spike region and to a CD4 or CD8 class using the MIRA data. Log10-transformed breadth and depth values were compared by one-way ANOVA with Sidak's multiple comparisons tests. TCRdb's version of the immuneACCESS table is confined to in-frame rearrangements and falls short of the full clone set. An unresolved V gene accounts for under half of the shortfall where checked; the remainder is of unknown origin. The DNA was the basis for D and trimming; V, J and clone size are from that table. The sample table lists roughly 140,000 clones, approximately 89% of them with a count of one. Together, the top ten hold approximately 16% of the sample.

This specimen consisted of peripheral blood, obtained on day 0 of AZD1222 vaccination. This TCR was sampled from an adult in good health. The chain links TRBV4-2 with TRBJ2-2, with 10 bases aligning to TRBD2. The CDR3 corresponds to CASSQATSGVYTGELFF. The nucleotide sequence reads as follows: TGTGCCAGCAGCCAAGCTACTAGCGGGGTATACACCGGGGAGCTGTTTTTT.